The 30 T cell receptor beta chains below were found in one sample sequenced in a study of T cell repertoires in cytomegalovirus infection (dated by TCRdb to about 2019). Read against the paper, the sample's treatment or condition label means: in vitro stimulation with specific CMV peptide epitopes to enrich CMV-specific T cells. Antigens of these TCRs are unknown. For sequencing, an Illumina HiSeq 1500 was employed. TCRdb took the public reads, trimmed them with fastp at Q25, ran MiXCR for clone calling and kept in-frame beta chains. Each CDR3 protein gets just one entry, which takes the most common genes and DNA from the rows behind it. Here the sample has 300,000 to 400,000 distinct CDR3 sequences; 25% to 30% occur a single time. 20% of the sample lies in the top ten. The sequencing used cultured PBMCs, collected from culture after CMV antigen stimulation. These receptors came from a human donor in good health (CMV status not recorded). Some clones in this sample may be carry-over from other donors' samples.

In nucleotides, the CDR3 is TGTGCCAGTAGTAAACAGGGCAGCACAGATACGCAGTATTTT. It is translated as CASSKQGSTDTQYF. V gene TRBV19 combines with J gene TRBJ2-3, with D possibly being TRBD1 (6 bases). CDR1 is LNHDA and CDR2 is SQIVND in the germline V gene (reference sequence). This CDR3 spans 14 amino acids. The ends were cut back, 4 bases at V and 0 bases at J, with 8 bases in the middle.

This clonotype was counted a few times. The chain links TRBV10-3 to TRBJ1-3; 7 nucleotides agree with TRBD1. Unmatched junction bases numbered 13, after V lost 7 bases and J lost 4 bases. The CDR3 loop spans 16 amino acids. Germline V lookup: CDR1 ENHRY, CDR2 SYGVKD. For the CDR3, the DNA is TGTGCCATCACCGCGGACAGGATGGGCTCCGGAAACACCATATATTTT. Its protein is CAITADRMGSGNTIYF.

The gene calls are TRBV27 and TRBJ2-1, with 9 positions matching TRBD2. There are 16 residues in the CDR3. J lost 0 bases, V lost 8 bases, and 8 bases had no gene match. Germline-derived CDR1 and CDR2 are MNHEY and SMNVEV (reference sequence). The CDR3 here is CASHKAGGPSYNEQFF. In DNA form, the CDR3 reads TGTGCCAGCCATAAAGCGGGAGGCCCCTCCTACAATGAGCAGTTCTTC.

This clonotype was detected a few times. The chain recombines TRBV12-3 or TRBV12-4 with TRBJ1-2; TRBD1 matches at 8 bases. J was trimmed by 7 bases and V by 2 bases; bases with no gene match: 6. This CDR3 has 14 amino acids. The CDR3 sequence: CASSLRQGLAGYTF. DNA for the CDR3: TGTGCCAGCAGTTTAAGACAGGGGCTCGCTGGCTACACCTTC.

The chain joins TRBV15 to TRBJ2-2, with D uncertain. The V gene's germline CDR1 is LNHNV and CDR2 YYDKDF (reference sequence). The CDR3 has 17 residues. Trimming cost V 1 base and J 1 base, with 13 bases left between them. The CDR3 DNA reads TGTGCCACCAGCAGAGTCAAGAGTCCCAGGAACACCGGGGAGCTGTTTTTT. Translated: CATSRVKSPRNTGELFF. Full variable domain (missing parts from reference TRBV15 and TRBJ2-2): DAMVIQNPRYQVTQFGKPVTLSCSQTLNHNVMYWYQQKSSQAPKLLFHYYDKDFNNEADTPDNFQSRRPNTSFCFLDIRSPGLGDTAMYLCATSRVKSPRNTGELFFGEGSRLTVL.

This clonotype appeared a few times. The chain combines TRBV19 with TRBJ2-2, with 8 bases lining up with TRBD1. Germline values: CDR1 LNHDA, CDR2 SQIVND (reference sequence). The CDR3 length is 15 residues. V lost 10 bases, J lost 0 bases, and 7 bases stayed unmatched. CDR3 loop: CATQGQAANTGELFF. In nucleotides, the CDR3 is TGTGCCACCCAGGGACAGGCCGCGAACACCGGGGAGCTGTTTTTT.

The table lists this clonotype with many counts. The V and J genes are TRBV12-3 or TRBV12-4 and TRBJ2-6; D gene ambiguous. The CDR3 totals 14 residues. V dropped 1 base and J dropped 0 bases, with 1 base sitting between them. The chain's CDR3 is CASSLDSGANVLTF. The DNA for the CDR3 is TGTGCCAGCAGTTTAGACTCTGGGGCCAACGTCCTGACTTTC.

This clonotype was seen more than once but under ten times. The J gene is TRBJ1-1, the V gene TRBV5-6; 7 bases line up with TRBD1. V shed 3 bases, J shed 7 bases, and the junction held 9 bases outside the gene matches. This CDR3 is 14 amino acids long. Germline loops: CDR1 SGHDT, CDR2 YYEEEE. The CDR3 sequence: CASSSYRGWDEAFF. As DNA, the CDR3 is TGTGCCAGCAGCTCATACAGGGGATGGGATGAAGCTTTCTTT.

V gene TRBV27 combines with J gene TRBJ2-7, with D uncertain. Germline V gene lookup returns CDR1 MNHEY and CDR2 SMNVEV (reference sequence). Trimming pared 2 bases from V and 1 base from J, leaving 6 bases between. The CDR3 sequence is 13 residues long. CDR3 nucleotide sequence: TGTGCCAGCAGTTTAGGCCTTTCCTACGAGCAGTACTTC. This gives the protein CASSLGLSYEQYF.

This clonotype has a handful of counts. V usage is TRBV2 and J usage is TRBJ2-1, with 8 positions matching TRBD2. The CDR3 consists of 16 residues. Trimming removed 2 bases from V and 2 bases from J; junction bases left unmatched: 5. Germline loops: CDR1 SNHLY, CDR2 FYNNEI. CDR3 sequence (DNA): TGTGCCAGCAGTGAACCGGGACTAGGGACCTACAATGAGCAGTTCTTC. This sequence encodes CASSEPGLGTYNEQFF.

The chain joins TRBV9 to TRBJ2-3; 9 bases fit TRBD2. V lost 0 bases to trimming and J lost 4 bases; unmatched junction nucleotides: 18. The germline V gene encodes CDR1 SGDLS and CDR2 YYNGEE. The CDR3 runs to 20 residues. As DNA, the CDR3 is TGTGCCAGCAGCGTAGGTATTAGCGGGAGAGCGCGGGATGTGGCAGATACGCAGTATTTT. This codes for CASSVGISGRARDVADTQYF.

The genes are TRBV29-1 and TRBJ2-1; TRBD2 matches at 11 bases. CDR1 and CDR2 from the germline V gene are SQVTM and ANQGSEA. The CDR3 length is 16 residues. J gave up 4 bases and V 4 bases, and 9 bases lay outside the gene matches. The CDR3 sequence: CSVGGLAGEGYNEQFF. The CDR3 DNA reads as TGCAGCGTTGGTGGACTAGCGGGCGAGGGGTACAATGAGCAGTTCTTC.

This clonotype was detected many times. J is TRBJ1-5 and V is TRBV7-8, with D perhaps matching TRBD1 (6 bases). Germline loops: CDR1 SGHVS, CDR2 FQNEAQ. The CDR3 has 15 residues. V lost 6 bases and J lost 5, with 17 bases in between. CDR3 sequence reads: CASREGGRTDQPQHF. The DNA of the CDR3 is TGTGCCAGCAGGGAGGGGGGGAGGACCGATCAGCCCCAGCATTTT.

The V call is TRBV2, the J call TRBJ1-4; 8 nucleotides align to TRBD1. This CDR3 comprises 13 residues. CDR1 is SNHLY, CDR2 FYNNEI, per germline. V gave up 6 bases and J gave up 8 bases; unmatched junction bases: 5. For the CDR3, the DNA is TGTGCCAGCAGAGTGACAGGGGCCGAAAAACTGTTTTTT. As protein: CASRVTGAEKLFF.

The chain is built from TRBV7-2 and TRBJ2-3; 7 bases are shared with TRBD2. CDR3 length: 16 residues. Germline loops: CDR1 SGHTA, CDR2 FQGNSA. J lost 0 bases, V lost 5 bases, and 8 bases had no gene match. CDR3 DNA sequence: TGTGCCAGCAGCCCGGGTAGCGGGTGGAGCACAGATACGCAGTATTTT. As protein: CASSPGSGWSTDTQYF. The full variable domain, completed using reference TRBV7-2 and TRBJ2-3, is GAGVSQSPSNKVTEKGKDVELRCDPISGHTALYWYRQSLGQGLEFLIYFQGNSAPDKSGLPSDRFSAERTGGSVSTLTIQRTQQEDSAVYLCASSPGSGWSTDTQYFGPGTRLTVL.

In this sample, this clonotype turned up a few times. As DNA, the CDR3 is TGTGCCAGCTCATCCCGGACAGGGGAAAGTGATTCACCCCTCCACTTT. It encodes CASSSRTGESDSPLHF. V gene TRBV18 combines with J gene TRBJ1-6; 9 positions match TRBD1. The J segment lost 8 bases and the V segment lost 5 bases, leaving 10 bases of the junction unmatched. From germline, CDR1 is KGHSH and CDR2 LQKENI. The CDR3 has 16 amino acids. Complete variable domain (other parts from reference TRBV18 and TRBJ1-6): NAGVMQNPRHLVRRRGQEARLRCSPMKGHSHVYWYRQLPEEGLKFMVYLQKENIIDESGMPKERFSAEFPKEGPSILRIQQVVRGDSAAYFCASSSRTGESDSPLHFGNGTRLTVT.

The CDR3 DNA follows: TGTGCCAGCTCAGTCACAGGGGGCGCAGGAACTGAAGCTTTCTTT. Translation gives CASSVTGGAGTEAFF. The rearrangement uses TRBV18 and TRBJ1-1; 9 bases agree with TRBD1. Looked up from germline, CDR1 is KGHSH and CDR2 is LQKENI. After removal of 5 bases from V and 5 bases from J, the junction contained 9 bases not matched to a gene. This CDR3 has 15 amino acids.

About this clonotype itself: A clone one base away is much larger, so this may be a read error. The chain carries TRBV6-6 and TRBJ1-2; D gene unclear. Deletions cut 2 bases from V and 7 bases from J, with 17 bases between. CDR1 is MNHNY, CDR2 SVGAGI, per germline (reference sequence). This CDR3 has 15 amino acids. The CDR3 DNA follows: TGTGCCAGCAGTTACCCTTCCCGAGGGAGCTGTGGCTACACCTTC. Residues: CASSYPSRGSCGYTF.

This clonotype was counted a few times. This chain connects TRBV7-2 to TRBJ1-3; D is undetermined. V shed 2 bases and J shed 4 bases, with 12 bases lying between them. Germline V gene sequence: CDR1 SGHTA, CDR2 FQGNSA. There are 15 residues in the CDR3. The CDR3 sequence: CASSLSSVRGNTIYF. The CDR3 nucleotides are TGTGCCAGCAGCTTATCCTCGGTGAGAGGAAACACCATATATTTT.

This rearrangement joins TRBV20-1 to TRBJ2-7; tentative D call: TRBD2 (6 bases). CDR3 length equals 12 residues. Germline assignment: CDR1 DFQATT and CDR2 SNEGSKA (reference sequence). The V end was cut by 5 bases, the J end by 4 bases, with 12 bases between. The CDR3 region is CSADLSGYEQYF. As DNA, the CDR3 is TGCAGTGCTGATCTAAGCGGGTACGAGCAGTACTTC.

This chain links TRBV7-6 with TRBJ1-6, with a tentative D call TRBD1 (6 bases). The V gene's germline CDR1 is SGHVS and CDR2 FNYEAQ. Trimming took off 2 bases at V and 14 bases at J, with 13 bases between the two ends. The CDR3 has 13 amino acids. This CDR3 reads CASSLRRGDTLHF. The CDR3 DNA follows: TGTGCCAGCAGCTTAAGGAGAGGGGACACCCTCCACTTT.

This clonotype was detected many times. The genes are TRBV29-1 and TRBJ2-3; 7 nucleotides line up with TRBD1. V was pared by 2 bases and J by 5 bases, with 4 bases of the junction left unmatched. Germline lookup yields CDR1 SQVTM and CDR2 ANQGSEA. This CDR3 has 13 amino acids. CDR3 nucleotide sequence: TGCAGCGTTGAAAAACAGGGGTTAGATACGCAGTATTTT. Translated: CSVEKQGLDTQYF.

This chain connects TRBV27 to TRBJ1-1; 7 nucleotides line up with TRBD1. With 0 bases clipped from V and 4 bases from J, the junction kept 5 bases outside the gene matches. Germline V lookup: CDR1 MNHEY, CDR2 SMNVEV (reference sequence). The CDR3 contains 15 residues. The CDR3 reads CASSLSNRGATEAFF. The CDR3, as DNA: TGTGCCAGCAGTTTATCGAACAGGGGAGCCACTGAAGCTTTCTTT.

This chain connects TRBV6-1 to TRBJ2-3, with D unclear. V was cut by 7 bases and J by 6 bases, with 17 bases left in between. The CDR3 runs to 14 residues. The germline CDR1 and CDR2 sequences are MNHNS and SASEGT. CDR3: CASTLIDGSDTQYF. The CDR3 bases are TGTGCCAGCACACTGATTGATGGCTCCGATACGCAGTATTTT.

The sample holds a few counts of this clonotype. J is TRBJ1-5 and V is TRBV28; D is possibly TRBD1 (6 bases). Looked up from germline, CDR1 is MDHEN and CDR2 is SYDVKM. The length of the CDR3 is 15 residues. V lost 2 bases, J lost 3 bases, and 11 bases lay in between. CDR3 in DNA: TGTGCCAGCAGTTTAAGTGGACAGATCAATCAGCCCCAGCATTTT. It translates to CASSLSGQINQPQHF.

This clonotype was counted a few times. This chain uses TRBV2 with TRBJ2-1; D unclear. The CDR3 spans 13 residues. Germline loops: CDR1 SNHLY, CDR2 FYNNEI. Trimming pared 3 bases from V and 5 bases from J, leaving 8 bases between. CDR3: CASSEQADNEQFF. CDR3 DNA: TGTGCCAGCAGTGAGCAGGCCGACAATGAGCAGTTCTTC.

The V and J genes are TRBV7-3 and TRBJ2-1, with a tentative D call TRBD2 (6 bases). V lost 4 bases, J lost 6 bases, and 13 bases lay in between. CDR3 length equals 14 residues. The germline gives CDR1 SGHTA, CDR2 FQGTGA. CDR3 in amino acids: CASSSSGLLNEQFF. CDR3 DNA: TGTGCCAGCAGCTCATCGGGACTCCTCAATGAGCAGTTCTTC.

A few counts support this clonotype. The J gene is TRBJ2-1, the V gene TRBV29-1, with D possibly being TRBD2 (6 bases). V was pared by 7 bases and J by 5 bases, with 15 bases between. The CDR3 length is 13 residues. Germline CDR1 and CDR2: SQVTM and ANQGSEA. The CDR3 region is CSDSGTGNNEQFF. Written as DNA, the CDR3 is TGCAGCGACTCCGGGACTGGCAACAATGAGCAGTTCTTC.

For this clonotype: One end of the junction does not line up with germline, which may come from a read error. CDR3 coding DNA: TGTGCCAGCCGCTTAGCGGGAGTTACCTACGAGCAGTACTTC. Protein product: CASRLAGVTYEQYF. This sequence joins TRBV7-2 and TRBJ2-7, with 9 bases matching TRBD2. The CDR3 covers 14 residues. Germline lookup yields CDR1 SGHTA and CDR2 FQGNSA.

This clonotype has a count of ten or more. This sequence joins TRBV7-2 and TRBJ1-2; 9 nucleotides agree with TRBD1. The CDR3 has 13 residues. V was pared by 5 bases and J by 7 bases, with 5 bases of the junction left unmatched. Germline V gene data show CDR1 as SGHTA and CDR2 as FQGNSA. The CDR3 nucleotides are TGTGCCAGCAGCCCAGGGACAGGGTCTGGCTACACCTTC. This gives the protein CASSPGTGSGYTF.